The T cell receptor beta chain described here comes from a study of OX40 agonist ivuxolimab in advanced cancers. As for the study in general: Patients were dosed with the agonistic anti-OX40 (CD134) antibody ivuxolimab. Study-wide results and caveats: At 0.1 to 3.0 mg/kg and by week 6, CD4+ and CD8+ T cells in the blood had expanded clonally. The authors also found low normalized T-cell clonal expansion in some nonresponders.

Generated by immunoSEQ multiplex PCR, the TCRdb table keeps only in-frame clones and is missing some. The sample carries tens of thousands of clones, 88% recorded once. Trimming shortened V by 8 bases and J by 2 bases, and 11 bases separated the two germline ends. CDR1 and CDR2 (germline): MGHRA, YSYEKL. This CDR3 region has 13 residues. Comment on this clone: Its antigen is as yet unknown.

This specimen was CD4+ or CD8+ T cells sorted from blood, taken in a trial of the OX40 agonist ivuxolimab. The receptor's source is an adult with an advanced solid tumor such as melanoma, head and neck, liver or kidney cancer. The rearrangement links TRBV4-1 to TRBJ2-3; D not resolved. CDR3 sequence reads: CASSFRVTDTQYF. Here the CDR3 DNA reads TGCGCCAGCTCCTTTAGGGTCACAGATACGCAGTATTTT.